The source of this TCR beta chain is a study of cytomegalovirus exposure and HLA in healthy donors. Study-wide context: Within the Caucasian-associated ancestry cluster were roughly 79% of the roughly 430 genotyped donors. Study outcomes and limitations: Common viral pathogens seemed, in a later analysis, to connect with several of the most significant clusters.

This CDR3 is built from 11 residues. Germline V gives CDR1 SNHLY, CDR2 FYNNEI. Losses at the gene ends were 5 bases for V and 11 bases for J; bases not matched to a gene: 3. Details on this clone: Antigen specificity is unknown.

It was with 60 Vbeta and 13 Jbeta primers that the PCR ran. Method: immunoSEQ multiplex PCR; TCRdb's copy keeps in-frame clones and lacks some. This sample's table has fewer than 85,000 clones. The TCR was taken from a man aged 45-60 years in good health and CMV-seropositive. The chain has TRBV2 and TRBJ2-7; the match to TRBD1 covers 10 bases. The sample comprised PBMCs. CDR3 amino acids: CASSQDRGKYF. The DNA of the CDR3 is TGTGCCAGCAGTCAGGACAGGGGGAAGTACTTC.